These 4 T cell receptor beta chains came from one sample sequenced in a study of metastatic and nonmetastatic thyroid tumors. There were no patients who had received any treatment before thyroid surgery. TCRdb re-called the PCR reads through MiXCR. In the table there are around 26,000 clones, about an eighth of which are singletons. The source material was blood. The receptors come from a female donor with papillary thyroid cancer or a benign thyroid nodule (not recorded which). Some clones in this sample may be carry-over from other donors' samples.

This clone has ten or more counts. For the CDR3, the DNA is TGTGCCAGCAGTCCCTTTGCAGGGGGCAGGACAGATACGCAGTATTTT. Protein: CASSPFAGGRTDTQYF. The chain recombines TRBV28 with TRBJ2-3; 8 bases fit TRBD1. CDR3 length equals 16 residues. V was pared by 5 bases and J by 3 bases, with 10 bases of the junction left unmatched. CDR1 MDHEN and CDR2 SYDVKM come from the germline V gene.

J is TRBJ2-2 and V is TRBV7-9, with no clear D. The V end was cut by 2 bases, the J end by 4 bases, with 5 bases between. The germline gives CDR1 SEHNR, CDR2 FQNEAQ (reference sequence). This CDR3 is 13 amino acids long. Here the CDR3 reads CASSLMSTGELFF. CDR3 DNA sequence: TGTGCCAGCAGCTTAATGTCCACCGGGGAGCTGTTTTTT.

This clone was seen many times. The J gene is TRBJ2-5, the V gene TRBV16, with 10 nucleotides matching TRBD2. With V trimmed by 2 bases and J by 2 bases, 5 bases remained unmatched. CDR1 and CDR2 (germline): KGHSY, FQNENV. CDR3 length: 16 amino acids. DNA of the CDR3: TGTGCCAGCAGCCAACTCGGACTAGCGGATCAAGAGACCCAGTACTTC. This sequence encodes CASSQLGLADQETQYF.

This clone has just a few counts. Its ends do not fully match the called genes, so a read error is possible. CDR3: CASRPTGTGDFKRNF. In nucleotides, the CDR3 is TGTGCCAGCAGACCTACCGGGACAGGGGACTTCAAAAGGAACTTC. V and J are TRBV27 and TRBJ2-7, with 10 bases identical to TRBD1. This CDR3 has 15 amino acids. Germline V CDR1 and CDR2: MNHEY, SMNVEV (reference sequence).